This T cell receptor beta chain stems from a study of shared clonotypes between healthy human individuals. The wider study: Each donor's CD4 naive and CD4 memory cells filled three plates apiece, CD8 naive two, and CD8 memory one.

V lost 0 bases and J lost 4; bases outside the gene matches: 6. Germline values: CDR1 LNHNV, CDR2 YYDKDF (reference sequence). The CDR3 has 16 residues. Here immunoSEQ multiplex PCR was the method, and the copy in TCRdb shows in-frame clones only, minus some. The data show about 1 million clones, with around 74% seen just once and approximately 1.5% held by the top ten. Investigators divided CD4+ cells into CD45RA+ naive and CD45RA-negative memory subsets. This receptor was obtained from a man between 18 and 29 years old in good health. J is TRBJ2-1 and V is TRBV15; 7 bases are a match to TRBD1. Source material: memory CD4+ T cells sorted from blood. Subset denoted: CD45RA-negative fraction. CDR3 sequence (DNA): TGTGCCACCAGCAGAGATTTGGGGACAGCGTACAATGAGCAGTTCTTC. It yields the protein CATSRDLGTAYNEQFF.